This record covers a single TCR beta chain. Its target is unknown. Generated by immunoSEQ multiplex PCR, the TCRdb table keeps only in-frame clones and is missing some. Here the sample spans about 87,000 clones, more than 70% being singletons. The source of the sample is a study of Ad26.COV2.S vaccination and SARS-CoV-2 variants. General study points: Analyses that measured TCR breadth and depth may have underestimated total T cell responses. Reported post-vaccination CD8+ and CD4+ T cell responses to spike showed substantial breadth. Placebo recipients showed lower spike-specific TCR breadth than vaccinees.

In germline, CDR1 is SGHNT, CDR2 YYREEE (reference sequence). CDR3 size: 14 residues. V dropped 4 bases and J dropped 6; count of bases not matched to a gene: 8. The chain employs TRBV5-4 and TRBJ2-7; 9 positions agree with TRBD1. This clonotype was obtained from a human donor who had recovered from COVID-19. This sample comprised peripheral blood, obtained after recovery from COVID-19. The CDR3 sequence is CASSTPGQGREQYF. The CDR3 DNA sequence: TGTGCCAGCAGCACCCCGGGACAGGGTCGCGAGCAGTACTTC.